The 11 T cell receptor beta chains below come from one sample, sequenced in a study of technical replicates of blood from a handful of donors. The data were produced by immunoSEQ multiplex PCR, yet TCRdb's version contains in-frame clones alone and is incomplete. The data show 70,000 to 95,000 clones, more than 85% seen once. The specimen was T cells isolated from PBMCs. The receptors originated from a human donor in good health. Some clones in this sample may be carry-over from other donors' samples.

This rearrangement joins TRBV28 to TRBJ2-5, with D perhaps TRBD1 (6 bases). Trimming took 3 bases from V and 3 from J, leaving 14 bases between them. This CDR3 comprises 15 residues. Germline V lookup: CDR1 MDHEN, CDR2 SYDVKM. The CDR3 sequence is CASSLRRGREETQYF. CDR3 nucleotide sequence: TGTGCCAGCAGTTTGCGCAGGGGAAGGGAAGAGACCCAGTACTTC.

This clone was counted once. The chain couples TRBV9 to TRBJ2-1, with D possibly TRBD1 on 6 matching bases. Germline CDR1 and CDR2: SGDLS and YYNGEE. Trimming cost V 3 bases and J 4 bases, with 17 bases left between them. CDR3 length: 16 amino acids. In nucleotides, the CDR3 is TGTGCCAGCAGCGAACACAGGGTCGACGGTTACAATGAGCAGTTCTTC. It specifies CASSEHRVDGYNEQFF.

The DNA of the CDR3 is TGTGCCAGCAGTTTGATCTTGGCGGGAGGGTCAGACGAGCAGTACTTC. Translation: CASSLILAGGSDEQYF. The chain uses TRBV27 and TRBJ2-7; 9 bases align to TRBD2. Trimming cost V 3 bases and J 5 bases; bases outside gene matches: 11. Germline CDR1 is MNHEY and CDR2 is SMNVEV (reference sequence). The CDR3 consists of 16 residues.

The genes are TRBV5-1 and TRBJ2-7; D perhaps matches TRBD1 (5 bases). The CDR3 runs 15 residues. Germline V gene data show CDR1 as SGHRS and CDR2 as YFSETQ. V lost 1 base and J lost 5, with 16 bases in between. The chain's CDR3 is CASSLRWQGGDEQYF. Written as DNA, the CDR3 is TGCGCCAGCAGCTTGAGGTGGCAGGGTGGCGACGAGCAGTACTTC.

In this sample, this clone turned up a few times. This chain links TRBV4-1 with TRBJ2-7; 12 nucleotides align to TRBD2. CDR3 size: 14 residues. Per germline, CDR1 MGHRA and CDR2 YSYEKL. The ends lost 4 bases at V and 3 bases at J; junction bases unmatched: 1. CDR3 nucleotides: TGCGCCAGCAGCCCACTAGCGGGAGGCTACGAGCAGTACTTC. It encodes CASSPLAGGYEQYF.

This clone was seen just once. The chain has TRBV4-1 and TRBJ1-3; perhaps TRBD1 as D (5 bases). This CDR3 has 17 amino acids. V shed 8 bases and J shed 2 bases, with 22 bases lying between them. Germline V gene sequence: CDR1 MGHRA, CDR2 YSYEKL. The CDR3 region is CASRANYRDFTGNTIYF. For the CDR3, the DNA is TGCGCCAGCCGAGCGAACTACCGGGACTTTACTGGAAACACCATATATTTT.

The V gene is TRBV7-8, the J gene TRBJ1-4; tentatively, D is TRBD1 (6 bases). Germline V lookup: CDR1 SGHVS, CDR2 FQNEAQ. The CDR3 spans 16 residues. Trimming removed 6 bases from V and 4 bases from J, with 18 bases in between. CDR3 DNA: TGTGCCAGCAGGCCGACAGGCTACCAGGATAATGAAAAACTGTTTTTT. Translation: CASRPTGYQDNEKLFF.

The chain is built from TRBV5-1 and TRBJ2-3; TRBD1 is a possible D gene (6 bases). Per germline, CDR1 SGHRS and CDR2 YFSETQ. Trimming stripped 1 base from V and 4 bases from J, with 16 bases between. The CDR3 has 16 amino acids. The CDR3 loop reads CASSLKLAGESDTQYF. In DNA form, the CDR3 reads TGCGCCAGCAGCTTGAAGCTGGCAGGGGAATCAGATACGCAGTATTTT.

The chain is built from TRBV29-1 and TRBJ1-2, with unresolved D. CDR3 length: 11 residues. In germline, CDR1 is SQVTM, CDR2 ANQGSEA. V lost 4 bases, J lost 7 bases, and 10 bases lay in between. The CDR3 sequence: CSVGAGGGYTF. CDR3 nucleotides: TGCAGCGTTGGAGCGGGTGGTGGCTACACCTTC.

This clone was recorded a few times. V gene TRBV14 combines with J gene TRBJ2-4; D is undetermined. The CDR3 runs to 13 residues. Trimming removed 0 bases at V and 5 bases at J, with 5 bases between. Germline CDR1 is SGHDN and CDR2 is FVKESK. This CDR3 is CASSQEAENIQYF. In nucleotides, the CDR3 is TGTGCCAGCAGCCAAGAGGCTGAAAACATTCAGTACTTC.

The CDR3 loop reads CASSPSGGYTEAFF. The CDR3 DNA sequence: TGTGCCAGCTCACCGAGCGGGGGGTACACTGAAGCTTTCTTT. The genes are TRBV18 and TRBJ1-1; D possibly corresponds to TRBD1 (5 bases). The V and J ends lost 3 bases and 3 bases respectively, with 11 bases between them. The V gene's germline CDR1 is KGHSH and CDR2 LQKENI. The CDR3 spans 14 residues.